This section outlines one T cell receptor beta chain sequence together with its context. This clone turned up a few times. No antigen is known for it. Per-base qualities were not stored, and no clone one base away is much larger. The V end loses 0 bases and the J end loses 2 bases, and a stretch of 7 bases separates them. Its CDR3 holds 15 amino acids, cysteine through phenylalanine. The entry retains the CDR3 DNA only, 45 bases that are in frame from base 1. CDR1 and CDR2 were assigned from the germline V gene as SGHVS and FQNEAQ. The data stem from a study of cytomegalovirus exposure and HLA in healthy donors (dated 2017 in TCRdb). Context from the whole study: An earlier analysis of fewer than 750 of the donors reported under 300 Gb of sequence data and 90 million to 120 million unique TCR beta sequences obtained from approximately 180 million T cells. An early release that covered several hundred HLA-typed donors contained approximately 300 gigabases of sequencing data and 85 million to 100 million unique TCR sequences. Among the roughly 370 genotyped donors, around 81% belonged to the genetic ancestry cluster associated with self-reported Caucasian donors. The study aimed to test whether signatures of past pathogen exposure could be identified by cataloging public T cell receptors. The T cell repertoires of some 670 subjects were profiled by immunosequencing and related to cytomegalovirus serostatus. Besides the first cohort of more than 650 subjects, a separate validation cohort made up of some 110 different subjects was used. High-throughput TCR immunosequencing, statistical association of individual TCRs with disease status, and machine learning were combined to predict cytomegalovirus infection status. In a later analysis, previously published TCR beta repertoires from 666 donors were re-analyzed and high-resolution HLA genotyping was added so that TCR occurrence patterns could be studied. Rather than using new phenotypic data, the later analysis identified candidate immune exposures from TCR beta sequences and from how often those sequences occurred across donors. To decide whether each TCR beta V gene segment behaved as functional or pseudogenic, an earlier analysis of fewer than 750 of the donors relied on high-throughput TCR beta sequencing. Donor age, sex, ethnicity and CMV serostatus were compiled together with the repertoire data. Genome-wide SNP genotypes for about 60% of the roughly 670 donors were used in a later genetic analysis, which treated that subset as a discovery cohort. Every discovery cohort repertoire had been produced on one sequencing platform. HLA typing covered class I and class II loci at four-digit resolution. Typing coverage differed by locus: A, B, C, DRB1 and DQB1 were typed in roughly 620-630 donors, DQA1 in about 500, DPA1 in roughly 590, and DPB1 in around 440. Roughly 5 DR-DQ haplotypes were treated as single units for association and clustering because of strong linkage in the cohort. On average, 235,054 unique TCR beta nucleotide sequences were sequenced per donor among some 430 genotyped donors of the cohort, with 15% to 20% of those sequences being non-productive.

The cohort comprised some 680 healthy bone marrow donors. Cohort members were all nominally healthy when sampled, although unrecorded immune exposures were likely present. The donor was CMV seropositive and belonged to the group of 250 to 300 seropositive cohort members. Every donor gave a peripheral blood sample, and the peripheral blood mononuclear cells from that sample were used for TCR beta sequencing. The Qiagen DNeasy Blood Extraction Kit was used to extract genomic DNA from the blood cell samples. Library preparation was by the immunoSEQ multiplex PCR assay. The multiplex PCR relied on a mix of 60 forward primers for TCR Vbeta segments and 13 reverse primers for TCR Jbeta segments. Amplification of the CDR3 region of rearranged TCR beta genes was performed with a multiplex PCR assay on genomic DNA. The Illumina HiSeq System was used to sequence the amplified TCR beta libraries as 87-base-pair reads. In the source study's methods: A later analysis tallied roughly 80 million unique TCR beta chains across the 666 repertoires, and about 12 million of those chains were shared by two or more donors. A nearest-neighbor algorithm error-corrected the raw reads and collapsed the reads into unique sequences, merging closely related sequences to remove PCR and sequencing errors. CDR3 sequences were aligned to IMGT reference sequences to assign V, D and J gene segments. Each retained sequence needed at least a six-nucleotide match to both a V gene segment and a J gene segment. A rearrangement was called productive if the CDR3 had no stop codons and remained in frame with V and J, and every other rearrangement was called non-productive. Following IMGT convention, CDR3 was defined as the stretch from the second conserved V-encoded cysteine to the conserved J-encoded phenylalanine. The earlier analysis of about 570 of the donors excluded any sequence lacking an unambiguous match to a single V gene segment. In an earlier analysis of 587 of the donors, V segments were called functional above 56.7% productive rearrangements and were called segregating when the between-donor standard deviation exceeded 5%. To diagnose cytomegalovirus status from the catalog of TCR beta chain sequences, a statistical classification framework was built. A later analysis assigned V and J genes by comparing TCR nucleotide sequences with IMGT/GENE-DB human TR gene sequences. Using the TCRdist pipeline, a later analysis assigned CDR3 sequences along with most-parsimonious VDJ recombination scenarios. In a later analysis, every TCR beta chain was defined by the combination of its CDR3 amino acid sequence and its V-gene family, and reads without a unique V-gene family were dropped. In a later analysis, a few hundred highly shared, low-generation-probability nucleotide sequences were removed to address suspected cross-contamination and a sequencing artifact. In a later analysis, a clonal expansion index was calculated for each public chain from normalized within-repertoire ranks of inferred template counts. In a later analysis, generation probabilities were computed with a VDJ recombination model fitted to out-of-frame rearrangements, and the resulting probabilities were checked against IGoR. Hypergeometric tests were used in a later analysis to score TCR-TCR, TCR-HLA and TCR-CMV co-occurrence, with a repertoire-size bias correction applied to the TCR pairs. False discovery rates were estimated in a later analysis by permuting HLA or CMV assignments 20 times. In a later analysis, co-occurring TCRs were grouped with DBSCAN, and TCRdist sequence similarity was added when clustering was performed within HLA-allele-positive subsets. Co-occurrence clustering excluded repertoires with fewer than 30,000 or more than 120,000 public chains, plus five with anomalous nucleotide sharing. TCRdb obtained this table from immuneACCESS and retained in-frame rearrangements with V and J assigned. These tables miss some clones; where compared with another copy, unresolved V genes account for less than half of the shortfall, and the remainder is unexplained. That table is the source of V, J and clone size, and D and trimming were worked out from the DNA. For this sample there are 55,000 to 70,000 clones; about 73% appear just once. The ten largest make up approximately 12% of the sample.

General conclusions and limits of the study: Specific HLA alleles were associated with around 18,000 TCR beta sequences at a false discovery rate of 0.05 in a later analysis. According to a later analysis, TCR association rates differed among HLA loci, with DRB1 alleles showing the most associated TCRs and HLA-C alleles showing the fewest. HLA typing was unavailable for some donors at each locus, so association tests used only the typed subset. Immune exposure information for the cohort was limited to CMV serostatus. Across donors, most TCR sequences were observed very rarely, whereas some public TCRs were present in many individuals. A later genetic analysis associated a missense DCLRE1C variant with V-gene and J-gene trimming of TCR beta chains, and an independent cohort replicated the association. A further reported finding was that TCR beta sequences accurately predicted the HLA-A and HLA-B alleles for most subjects in the first cohort. In this cohort, only TCR beta chains were sequenced, and detectable features were limited by the absence of alpha or paired-chain data. The study gave a list of 150 to 200 TCR beta chains associated with cytomegalovirus. When HLA alleles, especially DR and DQ, strongly co-occurred, TCR associations were difficult to assign to individual alleles. A few of the identified cytomegalovirus-associated TCR beta chains were confirmed in vitro to be specific for cytomegalovirus antigens. Broadly in line with IMGT annotations, most TCR beta V segments showed up in productive rearrangements about 87% or about 30% of the time in an earlier analysis of several hundred of the donors. A group of highly shared sequence variants was considered likely to be a technical artifact of the sequencing pipeline. The classifier was reported to diagnose cytomegalovirus status with high specificity and sensitivity in both the original and validation cohorts. Compared with the 666-donor mean, donors in an Asian-associated ancestry cluster had fewer N-insertions in productive TCRs, according to a later genetic analysis. In a later analysis, several top co-occurrence clusters were reported to appear linked to parvovirus B19, influenza, CMV and Epstein-Barr virus. A later analysis found that most CMV-associated TCR beta chains appeared HLA-restricted, with HLA associations seemingly driven largely by CMV exposure. According to the authors, the approach could potentially be generalized to other disease states and immunological phenotypes. Compared with equally common non-associated chains, HLA-associated TCR beta chains in a later analysis were more clonally expanded and had lower generation probabilities. Linkage disequilibrium might explain the correlated functional status among segregating V segments, but an unknown experimental factor could not be ruled out. Some IMGT-functional V segments, including TRBV6-2 and TRBV6-3, could not be distinguished by the 87-base-pair reads and were therefore excluded. Roughly uniform sequencing depth across donors was assumed in presence/absence analyses, although this assumption may not hold. Because counts were too low, roughly 18 rarely observed V segments, including chromosome 9 orphons, were left out of the earlier analysis of a few hundred of the donors.

Recombination linked TRBV7-8 to TRBJ2-2; the D gene cannot be named for sure. This sequence originates from a woman aged 55-75 years in good health and CMV-seropositive. Sequenced input: PBMCs. The CDR3 loop reads CASSLAFLNTGELFF. The DNA sequence follows: TGTGCCAGCAGCTTAGCCTTCCTTAACACCGGGGAGCTGTTTTTT. This CDR3, with the reference TRBV7-8 and TRBJ2-2 proteins standing in past its ends, gives the full variable domain GAGVSQSPRYKVAKRGQDVALRCDPISGHVSLFWYQQALGQGPEFLTYFQNEAQLDKSGLPSDRFFAERPEGSVSTLKIQRTQQEDSAVYLCASSLAFLNTGELFFGEGSRLTVL.